A single sample is the source of the 25 T cell receptor beta chains below, sequenced in a study of shared clonotypes between healthy human individuals. TCRdb keeps only in-frame clones here, not all; method: immunoSEQ multiplex PCR. The sample includes almost 750,000 clones, 72% seen only once; the top ten take under 2%. Input material: memory CD4+ T cells sorted from blood. Subset meaning: CD45RA-negative fraction. The receptors were sampled from a woman aged 25 to 39 in good health.

Turning to this clone: Additional DNA sequences in this sample encode the identical CDR3. J is TRBJ2-2 and V is TRBV6-6, with D possibly TRBD1 on 6 matching bases. CDR1 MNHNY and CDR2 SVGAGI come from the germline V gene (reference sequence). The CDR3 extends over 13 amino acids. Between the trimmed V and J ends, which lost 0 bases and 11 bases, there was a span of 10 bases. This CDR3 is CASSYSFRGELFF. CDR3 nucleotides: TGTGCCAGCAGTTACTCGTTCAGGGGCGAGCTGTTTTTT.

This sequence joins TRBV5-1 and TRBJ2-4, with TRBD1 matching 11 bases. The J segment lost 12 bases and the V segment lost 5 bases, leaving 10 bases of the junction unmatched. This CDR3 region has 14 residues. Germline V gene sequence: CDR1 SGHRS, CDR2 YFSETQ. The CDR3 is CASRPGTGGGDQYF. The CDR3 nucleotides are TGCGCCAGCAGGCCCGGGACAGGGGGTGGTGATCAGTACTTC.

Turning to this clone: This same CDR3 is encoded by further DNA sequences in the sample. The rearrangement links TRBV27 to TRBJ1-4, with D unclear. Trimming removed 2 bases from V and 8 bases from J, with 6 bases in between. The CDR3 is 12 residues long. Germline lookup yields CDR1 MNHEY and CDR2 SMNVEV (reference sequence). This CDR3 is CASSLRGEKLFF. DNA of the CDR3: TGTGCCAGCAGTTTAAGAGGCGAAAAACTGTTTTTT.

A few counts support this clone. V usage is TRBV5-1 and J usage is TRBJ1-4; D is unclear. This CDR3 spans 15 amino acids. V lost 4 bases, J lost 0 bases, and 10 bases lay in between. Germline CDR1 SGHRS, CDR2 YFSETQ. The CDR3 here is CASSISPATNEKLFF. The CDR3 region has the DNA TGCGCCAGCAGCATATCACCCGCAACTAATGAAAAACTGTTTTTT.

The chain couples TRBV7-9 to TRBJ1-2; no reliable D call. V was shortened by 4 bases and J by 6 bases, with 15 bases between the two germline ends. CDR1 SEHNR and CDR2 FQNEAQ come from the germline V gene (reference sequence). The CDR3 length is 14 residues. The CDR3 protein is CASSSSAGPHGYTF. CDR3 in DNA: TGTGCCAGCAGCTCCAGCGCGGGCCCACATGGCTACACCTTC.

Concerning this clone: The same CDR3 arises from other DNA sequences in this sample as well. This chain links TRBV7-3 with TRBJ1-1, with D hard to call. This CDR3 contains 13 residues. The germline V gene has CDR1 SGHTA and CDR2 FQGTGA. The ends were cut back, 3 bases at V and 1 base at J, with 6 bases in the middle. CDR3 in amino acids: CASSLAGNTEAFF. In DNA, the CDR3 is TGTGCCAGCAGCTTGGCTGGGAACACTGAAGCTTTCTTT.

The chain combines TRBV27 with TRBJ2-6, with D perhaps TRBD1 (7 bases). Germline V gene lookup returns CDR1 MNHEY and CDR2 SMNVEV (reference sequence). The V gene lost 5 bases and the J gene lost 0 bases, with 32 bases spanning the gap. This CDR3 has 23 residues. CDR3 in amino acids: CASSHHYPDGGRTGSSGANVLTF. DNA of the CDR3: TGTGCCAGCAGTCACCACTACCCTGATGGTGGGAGGACAGGTTCCTCTGGGGCCAACGTCCTGACTTTC.

The V gene is TRBV10-1, the J gene TRBJ2-2; TRBD2 aligns across 11 bases. The CDR3 extends over 16 amino acids. Germline assignment: CDR1 WNHNN and CDR2 SYGVQD (reference sequence). V lost 6 bases to trimming and J lost 0 bases; unmatched junction nucleotides: 3. The CDR3 here is CASSKLAGANTGELFF. DNA for the CDR3: TGCGCCAGCAGCAAACTAGCGGGGGCGAACACCGGGGAGCTGTTTTTT.

The chain employs TRBV30 and TRBJ2-5, with 8 bases matching TRBD1. Germline V gives CDR1 GTSNPN, CDR2 SVGIG (reference sequence). Germline trimming cut 3 bases from V and 4 bases from J; bases unmatched to any gene: 4. This CDR3 spans 13 amino acids. CDR3 bases: TGTGCCTGGAGCACAGGGGGTCCAGAGACCCAGTACTTC. Protein: CAWSTGGPETQYF.

The gene calls are TRBV18 and TRBJ2-7; 7 nucleotides match TRBD1. This CDR3 is built from 15 residues. With 0 bases clipped from V and 2 bases from J, the junction kept 4 bases outside the gene matches. Per germline, CDR1 KGHSH and CDR2 LQKENI. DNA for the CDR3: TGTGCCAGCTCACCACCCGGGACAGCTCCCTACGAGCAGTACTTC. Its protein is CASSPPGTAPYEQYF.

This chain uses TRBV18 with TRBJ2-5; D is ambiguous. The CDR3 runs 14 residues. CDR1 and CDR2 from the germline V gene are KGHSH and LQKENI. V was pared by 6 bases and J by 5 bases, with 16 bases between. CDR3 sequence (DNA): TGTGCCAGCTCGACGTCCAGGTCGGAGGAGACCCAGTACTTC. This translates into CASSTSRSEETQYF.

This chain links TRBV28 with TRBJ1-1, with D perhaps TRBD1 (5 bases). Trimming cost V 6 bases and J 1 base, with 9 bases left between them. CDR1 MDHEN and CDR2 SYDVKM come from the germline V gene. The CDR3 has 13 amino acids. Here the CDR3 reads CASRWGQNTEAFF. CDR3 nucleotides: TGTGCCAGCAGATGGGGCCAGAACACTGAAGCTTTCTTT.

This clone was picked up a small number of times. The chain recombines TRBV2 with TRBJ1-4; possibly TRBD1 for D (6 bases). With 6 bases removed from V and 2 bases from J, the gap between germline ends came to 16 bases. The CDR3 covers 16 residues. The germline V gene has CDR1 SNHLY and CDR2 FYNNEI. The CDR3 coding sequence is TGTGCCAGCAGGGTCGGGGGGGCGCCGACTAATGAAAAACTGTTTTTT. Translated: CASRVGGAPTNEKLFF.

The chain carries TRBV5-5 and TRBJ2-3; 9 positions match TRBD2. Trimming at V came to 0 bases and at J to 3 bases, leaving 8 bases not matched to a gene. The CDR3 runs 17 residues. In germline, CDR1 is SGHKS, CDR2 YYEKEE (reference sequence). In DNA form, the CDR3 reads TGTGCCAGCAGCTTGGTTTTGGGAACTAGCGGGACAGATACGCAGTATTTT. As protein: CASSLVLGTSGTDTQYF.

The chain joins TRBV28 to TRBJ2-2; a possible D gene is TRBD1 (6 bases). The germline V and J ends were trimmed by 10 bases and 3 bases, with 18 bases remaining between them. Germline V gene sequence: CDR1 MDHEN, CDR2 SYDVKM. The CDR3 totals 15 residues. For the CDR3, the DNA is TGTGCCATCGTATCTGGGACAAGACACACCGGGGAGCTGTTTTTT. This sequence encodes CAIVSGTRHTGELFF.

The chain uses TRBV5-1 and TRBJ2-3, with D maybe TRBD2 (6 bases). This CDR3 has 16 amino acids. V gave up 4 bases and J gave up 2 bases, with 17 bases separating them. From germline, CDR1 is SGHRS and CDR2 YFSETQ. CDR3 region: CASSTAGTSPTDTQYF. DNA for the CDR3: TGCGCCAGCAGCACAGCCGGGACTTCCCCCACAGATACGCAGTATTTT.

The chain links TRBV7-3 to TRBJ2-1, with D unresolved. Trimming left V 2 bases short and J 7 bases short, with 9 bases between. The CDR3 runs to 13 residues. Germline V lookup: CDR1 SGHTA, CDR2 FQGTGA. CDR3 DNA sequence: TGTGCCAGCAGCTTACAAGCCCCTAATGAGCAGTTCTTC. Its protein is CASSLQAPNEQFF.

This clone showed up just a few times. The rearrangement uses TRBV28 and TRBJ2-5, with 9 nucleotides matching TRBD1. CDR3 size: 15 residues. Trimming at V came to 6 bases and at J to 5 bases, leaving 10 bases not matched to a gene. The germline V gene encodes CDR1 MDHEN and CDR2 SYDVKM. CDR3 coding DNA: TGTGCCAGCAGGAAGCCGGGACAGGGACATGAGACCCAGTACTTC. This encodes CASRKPGQGHETQYF.

The chain combines TRBV28 with TRBJ1-1; D unresolved. The germline V gene has CDR1 MDHEN and CDR2 SYDVKM. Between the trimmed V and J ends, which lost 4 bases and 0 bases, there was a span of 15 bases. The CDR3 is 16 residues long. CDR3 region: CASSSRFGLMNTEAFF. CDR3 DNA: TGTGCCAGCAGTTCTCGGTTTGGATTAATGAACACTGAAGCTTTCTTT.

V usage is TRBV10-3 and J usage is TRBJ2-7; possibly TRBD1 or TRBD2 for D (5 bases each). CDR1 and CDR2 from the germline V gene are ENHRY and SYGVKD. CDR3 length: 13 amino acids. CDR3: CPTGDRGAYEQYF. For the CDR3, the DNA is TGTCCCACTGGGGACCGAGGGGCCTACGAGCAGTACTTC.

This clone was observed a handful of times. The genes are TRBV7-9 and TRBJ2-7; the match to TRBD1 covers 7 bases. V was pared by 5 bases and J by 0 bases, with 10 bases of the junction left unmatched. The CDR3 sequence is 16 residues long. Germline values: CDR1 SEHNR, CDR2 FQNEAQ (reference sequence). CDR3 bases: TGTGCCAGCAGCCCGCCTTTCCGGGACAGCTCCTACGAGCAGTACTTC. This encodes CASSPPFRDSSYEQYF.

This sequence joins TRBV7-8 and TRBJ2-1, with D perhaps TRBD2 (5 bases). This CDR3 has 10 amino acids. Trimming pared 7 bases from V and 7 bases from J, leaving 5 bases between. Germline V CDR1 and CDR2: SGHVS, FQNEAQ. CDR3 nucleotides: TGTGCCAGCACGGGGAATGAGCAGTTCTTC. Its translation: CASTGNEQFF.

This rearrangement joins TRBV6-1 to TRBJ2-3, with D hard to call. The V and J ends lost 0 bases and 2 bases respectively, with 6 bases between them. This CDR3 spans 14 amino acids. From germline, CDR1 is MNHNS and CDR2 SASEGT. The CDR3 protein is CASSEAPDTDTQYF. In DNA, the CDR3 is TGTGCCAGCAGTGAAGCCCCCGACACAGATACGCAGTATTTT.

V and J are TRBV30 and TRBJ1-4; 8 bases fit TRBD1. Losses at the gene ends were 2 bases for V and 4 bases for J; bases not matched to a gene: 6. Germline lookup yields CDR1 GTSNPN and CDR2 SVGIG (reference sequence). This CDR3 region has 15 residues. The CDR3 DNA sequence: TGTGCCTGGAGTTCTCCACAGGGGGTTAATGAAAAACTGTTTTTT. Amino acids: CAWSSPQGVNEKLFF.

The V gene is TRBV5-1, the J gene TRBJ1-3, with D possibly TRBD1 on 5 matching bases. V was clipped by 3 bases and J by 0 bases, with 10 bases between them. Germline lookup yields CDR1 SGHRS and CDR2 YFSETQ. The CDR3 sequence is 15 residues long. CDR3 loop: CASSWDGSSGNTIYF. The CDR3, as DNA: TGCGCCAGCAGCTGGGACGGGTCCTCTGGAAACACCATATATTTT.